Listed here are 21 T cell receptor beta chains from one sample, sequenced in a study of cytomegalovirus exposure and HLA in healthy donors. Vbeta (60) and Jbeta (13) primers were used in the PCR. Sequencing was performed with immunoSEQ multiplex PCR; in TCRdb, only in-frame clones are kept and a portion is missing. This sample yields some 130,000 clones, of which 65% to 90% are seen a single time; about 11% belongs to the top ten. The material sequenced was PBMCs. These receptor sequences come from a male donor in good health and CMV-seropositive.

The rearrangement uses TRBV28 and TRBJ1-1; D may be TRBD1 (6 bases). Trimming stripped 3 bases from V and 2 bases from J, with 16 bases between. The CDR3 length is 16 residues. Germline CDR1 is MDHEN and CDR2 is SYDVKM. The CDR3 nucleotides are TGTGCCAGCAGTTTCCTTGGAACAGGGAGAAACACTGAAGCTTTCTTT. Translating gives CASSFLGTGRNTEAFF.

V and J are TRBV7-2 and TRBJ2-1; no clear D gene. Trimming took 5 bases from V and 7 from J, leaving 9 bases between them. The CDR3 has 12 residues. Germline CDR1 is SGHTA and CDR2 is FQGNSA. The CDR3 bases are TGTGCCAGCAGCCCCACGGTGAATGAGCAGTTCTTC. Residues: CASSPTVNEQFF.

The rearrangement links TRBV28 to TRBJ2-1; the match to TRBD2 covers 12 bases. CDR3 length: 18 residues. Trimming took 2 bases from V and 0 from J; bases not matched to a gene: 5. Germline V gene sequence: CDR1 MDHEN, CDR2 SYDVKM. CDR3 in DNA: TGTGCCAGCAGTTTACTAGCGGGAGGGCCGAGCTCCTACAATGAGCAGTTCTTC. Translating gives CASSLLAGGPSSYNEQFF.

This chain links TRBV19 with TRBJ2-5; 8 bases match TRBD2. The CDR3 runs 19 residues. The V segment lost 0 bases and the J segment 4 bases; nucleotides outside the gene matches: 16. Germline CDR1 is LNHDA and CDR2 is SQIVND (reference sequence). The CDR3 nucleotides read TGTGCCAGTAGTATAGAAGGGCCCGGTGCCGGGGGGGTGCGAGAGACCCAGTACTTC. Protein: CASSIEGPGAGGVRETQYF.

The CDR3 DNA follows: TGTGCCAGCAGTTACTCGCGTCTAGCGAGTTACGAGCAGTACTTC. Amino acids: CASSYSRLASYEQYF. This rearrangement joins TRBV6-5 to TRBJ2-7; possibly TRBD2 for D (6 bases). The V gene lost 0 bases and the J gene lost 4 bases, with 13 bases spanning the gap. Germline-derived CDR1 and CDR2 are MNHEY and SVGAGI. CDR3 size: 15 residues.

The CDR3 loop reads CASSQEGFNNEKLFF. In nucleotides, the CDR3 is TGCGCCAGCAGCCAAGAGGGCTTTAATAATGAAAAACTGTTTTTT. The rearrangement joins TRBV4-1 to TRBJ1-4, with D unresolved. Trimming removed 0 bases at V and 4 bases at J, with 9 bases between. Germline values: CDR1 MGHRA, CDR2 YSYEKL. This CDR3 has 15 residues.

The chain recombines TRBV12-5 with TRBJ2-7, with TRBD2 matching 10 bases. The CDR3 totals 13 residues. Per the germline V gene, CDR1 is LGHNT and CDR2 is FRNRAP. Unmatched junction bases numbered 9, after V lost 4 bases and J lost 12 bases. CDR3: CASGSGLAGARYF. The CDR3 DNA reads TGTGCTAGTGGTTCGGGGCTAGCGGGAGCCCGGTACTTC.

This clone was found once. V gene TRBV7-2 combines with J gene TRBJ1-2; maybe TRBD1 (6 bases). V was pared by 1 base and J by 7 bases, with 19 bases between. The CDR3 runs to 16 residues. The germline gives CDR1 SGHTA, CDR2 FQGNSA. The CDR3 nucleotides are TGTGCCAGCAGCTTAGTAGGACAGTCCGACCGTCGTGGCTACACCTTC. It specifies CASSLVGQSDRRGYTF.

The chain carries TRBV29-1 and TRBJ2-5; TRBD1 matches 7 bases. The CDR3 contains 13 residues. Germline values: CDR1 SQVTM, CDR2 ANQGSEA. With 1 base clipped from V and 1 base from J, the junction kept 0 bases outside the gene matches. CDR3 protein: CSVEGDSQETQYF. The CDR3 DNA reads as TGCAGCGTTGAAGGGGACAGCCAAGAGACCCAGTACTTC.

J is TRBJ2-1 and V is TRBV18; 7 bases map to TRBD2. Germline CDR1 reads KGHSH; CDR2 reads LQKENI. V lost 4 bases, J lost 7 bases, and 7 bases stayed unmatched. CDR3 length: 14 amino acids. The CDR3 is CASSQSGTNNEQFF. The CDR3, as DNA: TGTGCCAGCTCACAGAGCGGGACTAATAATGAGCAGTTCTTC.

The chain recombines TRBV19 with TRBJ2-2; 8 bases are shared with TRBD1. This CDR3 is 15 amino acids long. The trim removed 3 bases at V and 2 bases at J, leaving 2 bases unmatched. In germline, CDR1 is LNHDA, CDR2 SQIVND (reference sequence). The CDR3 DNA reads TGTGCCAGTAGTATCGGACAGGGAAACACCGGGGAGCTGTTTTTT. This translates into CASSIGQGNTGELFF. Drawing the rest from reference TRBV19 and TRBJ2-2, the complete variable domain is DGGITQSPKYLFRKEGQNVTLSCEQNLNHDAMYWYRQDPGQGLRLIYYSQIVNDFQKGDIAEGYSVSREKKESFPLTVTSAQKNPTAFYLCASSIGQGNTGELFFGEGSRLTVL.

The V gene is TRBV5-4, the J gene TRBJ2-5; D call uncertain. Trimming removed 3 bases at V and 4 bases at J, with 7 bases between. CDR3 length equals 12 residues. Germline values: CDR1 SGHNT, CDR2 YYREEE (reference sequence). The CDR3 loop is CASSSLRETQYF. The CDR3 DNA reads as TGTGCCAGCAGCTCCCTCCGAGAGACCCAGTACTTC.

The chain carries TRBV18 and TRBJ2-3, with D unresolved. V lost 2 bases and J lost 0, with 9 bases in between. Germline V lookup: CDR1 KGHSH, CDR2 LQKENI. CDR3 length equals 15 residues. In nucleotides, the CDR3 is TGTGCCAGCTCACCAAACAGAGCTAGCACAGATACGCAGTATTTT. Encoded protein: CASSPNRASTDTQYF.

V is TRBV10-2 and J is TRBJ2-1; TRBD1 agrees at 8 bases. This CDR3 contains 13 residues. J gave up 7 bases and V 6 bases, and 5 bases lay outside the gene matches. Germline-derived CDR1 and CDR2 are WSHSY and SAAADI. CDR3 residues: CASSRDRGNEQFF. The CDR3 nucleotides read TGCGCCAGCAGCAGAGACAGGGGAAATGAGCAGTTCTTC.

The gene calls are TRBV25-1 and TRBJ2-2; D perhaps matches TRBD1 (6 bases). V was shortened by 6 bases and J by 7 bases, with 15 bases between the two germline ends. The length of the CDR3 is 14 residues. Germline V gives CDR1 MGHDK, CDR2 SYGVNS. The CDR3 nucleotides are TGTGCCAGCAGAGACGGGTGGGACATCGGGGAGCTGTTTTTT. Its translation: CASRDGWDIGELFF.

The chain links TRBV11-1 to TRBJ2-3; D call uncertain. The CDR3 runs to 16 residues. Germline loops: CDR1 SGHAT, CDR2 FQDESV (reference sequence). Trimming removed 6 bases from V and 1 base from J, with 17 bases in between. CDR3 in amino acids: CASSPITELGTDTQYF. CDR3 nucleotide sequence: TGTGCCAGCAGTCCGATAACAGAGCTCGGCACAGATACGCAGTATTTT.

Written as DNA, the CDR3 is TGTGCCAGTAGTATCGGAGGAACAGGGTGGACTGAAGCTTTCTTT. Its translation: CASSIGGTGWTEAFF. This chain uses TRBV19 with TRBJ1-1, with TRBD1 as a possible D gene (6 bases). Trimming shortened V by 3 bases and J by 5 bases, and 16 bases separated the two germline ends. The V gene's germline CDR1 is LNHDA and CDR2 SQIVND (reference sequence). The length of the CDR3 is 15 residues. The whole variable domain, remainder taken from reference TRBV19 and TRBJ1-1, is DGGITQSPKYLFRKEGQNVTLSCEQNLNHDAMYWYRQDPGQGLRLIYYSQIVNDFQKGDIAEGYSVSREKKESFPLTVTSAQKNPTAFYLCASSIGGTGWTEAFFGQGTRLTVV.

The gene calls are TRBV7-9 and TRBJ2-3; D possibly corresponds to TRBD2 (5 bases). Per germline, CDR1 SEHNR and CDR2 FQNEAQ (reference sequence). The CDR3 length is 14 residues. The V end was cut by 4 bases, the J end by 3 bases, with 11 bases between. The CDR3 nucleotides read TGTGCCAGCAGCTCGAGCGGAAATACAGATACGCAGTATTTT. Its translation is CASSSSGNTDTQYF.

This chain joins TRBV2 and TRBJ2-4, with 9 positions matching TRBD1. Germline loops: CDR1 SNHLY, CDR2 FYNNEI. The V gene end was trimmed by 7 bases and the J gene end by 12 bases; junction bases not matched to a gene: 13. The CDR3 is made up of 14 amino acids. The CDR3 DNA is TGTGCCAGCACCCCCGGGACAGGGTCGGGCAGTCAGTACTTC. Residues: CASTPGTGSGSQYF.

The V call is TRBV9, the J call TRBJ2-3; 15 nucleotides agree with TRBD2. This CDR3 is 17 amino acids long. V lost 4 bases, J lost 5 bases, and 8 bases stayed unmatched. Germline CDR1 reads SGDLS; CDR2 reads YYNGEE. Here the CDR3 DNA reads TGTGCCAGCAGCTCGGGACTAGCGGGAGGTCGTGGAGATACGCAGTATTTT. It translates to CASSSGLAGGRGDTQYF.

CDR3: CASSPTGDYGYTF. CDR3 DNA sequence: TGTGCCAGCAGTCCTACAGGGGACTATGGCTACACCTTC. The chain couples TRBV28 to TRBJ1-2; 7 nucleotides agree with TRBD1. The germline CDR1 and CDR2 sequences are MDHEN and SYDVKM. The CDR3 is 13 residues long. With 5 bases clipped from V and 3 bases from J, the junction kept 3 bases outside the gene matches.